This T cell receptor beta chain was captured by sequencing in a study of molecular identifiers for immune sequencing clone quantification. General study points: Clones exceeding 20 RNA copies carried over 97% of effector molecules but under 1% of naive-cell molecules.

Note on this clonotype: Its antigen is not known. Being one base from a much bigger clone, this may be a read error.

In preparing bulk TCR libraries, previously described methods and listed TCR primers were used. TCRdb reanalysed the PCR reads using MiXCR and keeps one entry per CDR3 protein. The data contain 460,000 or so distinct CDR3 sequences, about 20% of them singletons. Germline V gene sequence: CDR1 MNHEY, CDR2 SVGAGI. This CDR3 is 15 amino acids long. The receptor comes from a human donor in good health. Some libraries in this study had Jurkat cell RNA spiked in. This chain connects TRBV6-5 to TRBJ2-3, with D possibly being TRBD2 (5 bases). The sequenced sample consisted of naive CD8+ T cells from blood, with Jurkat cell RNA spiked in. The subset denotes: FACS-sorted CD8+CD4-CCR7+CD45RA+ naive T cells. CDR3 sequence: CASSYEGQLTDTQCF. The CDR3 nucleotides are TGTGCCAGCAGTTACGAGGGTCAACTCACAGATACGCAGTGTTTT.